Only a few counts were recorded for the clone carrying this TCR beta chain. These data belong to a study of blood T cell repertoires in COVID-19. About the research overall: The United States, Italy and Spain provided the acute and convalescent COVID-19 samples. PBMCs, B-cell-depleted T cells, or T cells were the source of the cDNA or gDNA that made up the material.

Source study methods: Scientists estimated how many nucleated cells there were by amplifying reference gene primers. The table came from immunoSEQ multiplex PCR; TCRdb's copy has only in-frame clones and leaves some out. Clonal size and the V and J genes are those of that table, whereas D and trimming came from the DNA. The sample records around 250,000 clones, around 83% being singletons. Looked up from germline, CDR1 is LGHDT and CDR2 is YNNKEL (reference sequence). This CDR3 has 16 amino acids. J lost 5 bases, V lost 6 bases, and 7 bases had no gene match. The rearrangement links TRBV3-1 (or the pseudogene TRBV3-2) to TRBJ2-2; TRBD2 aligns across 12 bases. The receptor comes from a man at least 80 years old with acute or convalescent COVID-19. Sequencing was performed on peripheral blood. The DNA for the CDR3 is TGTGCCAGCAGACGGCGCGGGACTAGCGGGACCGGGGAGCTGTTTTTT. As protein: CASRRRGTSGTGELFF.